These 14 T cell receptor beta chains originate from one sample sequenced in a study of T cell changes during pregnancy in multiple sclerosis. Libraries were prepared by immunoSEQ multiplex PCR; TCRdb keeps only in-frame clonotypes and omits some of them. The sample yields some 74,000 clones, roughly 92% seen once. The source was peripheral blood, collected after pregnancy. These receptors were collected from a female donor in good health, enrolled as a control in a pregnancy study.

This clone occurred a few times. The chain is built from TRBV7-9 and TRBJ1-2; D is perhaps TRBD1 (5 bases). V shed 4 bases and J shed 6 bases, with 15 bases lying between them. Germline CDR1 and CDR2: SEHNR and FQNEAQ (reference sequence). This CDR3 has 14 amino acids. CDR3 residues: CASSSRPSGNGYTF. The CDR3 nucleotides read TGTGCCAGCAGCTCCCGACCTTCAGGGAATGGCTACACCTTC.

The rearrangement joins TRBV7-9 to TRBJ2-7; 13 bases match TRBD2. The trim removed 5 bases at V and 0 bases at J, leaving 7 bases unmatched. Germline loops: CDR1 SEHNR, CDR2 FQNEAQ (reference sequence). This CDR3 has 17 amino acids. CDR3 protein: CASSLTSGGPDSYEQYF. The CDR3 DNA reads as TGTGCCAGCAGCCTGACTAGCGGGGGGCCGGACTCCTACGAGCAGTACTTC.

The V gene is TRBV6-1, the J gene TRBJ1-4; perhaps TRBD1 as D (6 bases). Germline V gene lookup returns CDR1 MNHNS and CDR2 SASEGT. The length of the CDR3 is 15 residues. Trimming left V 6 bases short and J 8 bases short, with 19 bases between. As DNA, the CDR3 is TGTGCCAGCAGCGTTACAGGGAGTTTTGGGGAAAAACTGTTTTTT. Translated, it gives CASSVTGSFGEKLFF.

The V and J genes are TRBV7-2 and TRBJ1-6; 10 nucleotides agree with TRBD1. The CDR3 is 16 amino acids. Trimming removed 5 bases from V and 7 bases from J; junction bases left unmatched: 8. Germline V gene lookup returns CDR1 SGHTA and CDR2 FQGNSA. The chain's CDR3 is CASSQRQGAGNSPLHF. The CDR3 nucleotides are TGTGCCAGCAGCCAGCGACAGGGGGCTGGCAATTCACCCCTCCACTTT.

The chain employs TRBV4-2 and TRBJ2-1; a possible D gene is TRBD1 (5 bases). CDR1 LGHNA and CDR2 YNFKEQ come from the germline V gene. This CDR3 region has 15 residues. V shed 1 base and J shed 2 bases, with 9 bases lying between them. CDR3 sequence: CASSQVLDTYNEQFF. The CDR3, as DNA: TGTGCCAGCAGCCAAGTTCTGGACACCTACAATGAGCAGTTCTTC.

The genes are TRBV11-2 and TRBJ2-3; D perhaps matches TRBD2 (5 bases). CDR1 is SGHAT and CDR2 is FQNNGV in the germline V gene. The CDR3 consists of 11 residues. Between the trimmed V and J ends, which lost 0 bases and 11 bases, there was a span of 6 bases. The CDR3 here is CASSLEAGQYF. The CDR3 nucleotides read TGTGCCAGCAGCTTAGAGGCGGGGCAGTATTTT.

Here the CDR3 DNA reads TGCGCCAGCAGCATAATGACAGGGGAGGGCTACGAGCAGTACTTC. The encoded protein is CASSIMTGEGYEQYF. The gene calls are TRBV5-1 and TRBJ2-7; TRBD1 might be the D (8 bases). The V gene lost 4 bases and the J gene lost 3 bases, with 17 bases spanning the gap. Germline loops: CDR1 SGHRS, CDR2 YFSETQ. The CDR3 loop spans 15 amino acids.

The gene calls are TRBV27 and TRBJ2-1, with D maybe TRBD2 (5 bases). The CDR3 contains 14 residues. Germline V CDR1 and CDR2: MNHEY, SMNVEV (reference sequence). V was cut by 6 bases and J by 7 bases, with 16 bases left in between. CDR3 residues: CASSWTDPSNEQFF. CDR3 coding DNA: TGTGCCAGCAGCTGGACTGACCCCTCTAATGAGCAGTTCTTC.

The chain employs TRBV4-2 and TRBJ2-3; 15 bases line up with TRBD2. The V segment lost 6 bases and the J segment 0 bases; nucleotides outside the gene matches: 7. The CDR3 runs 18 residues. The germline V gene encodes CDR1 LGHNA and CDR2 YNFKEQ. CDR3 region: CASSRGLAGGPSTDTQYF. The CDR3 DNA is TGTGCCAGCAGTCGCGGACTAGCGGGGGGGCCTAGCACAGATACGCAGTATTTT.

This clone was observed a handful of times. The CDR3 reads CATSRGTGGSYEQYF. The CDR3 DNA reads TGTGCCACCAGCAGAGGGACAGGGGGCTCCTACGAGCAGTACTTC. This chain uses TRBV15 with TRBJ2-7, with 10 bases that match TRBD1. Germline-derived CDR1 and CDR2 are LNHNV and YYDKDF (reference sequence). The CDR3 spans 15 residues. The V segment lost 1 base and the J segment 0 bases; nucleotides outside the gene matches: 0. Complete variable domain (other parts from reference TRBV15 and TRBJ2-7): DAMVIQNPRYQVTQFGKPVTLSCSQTLNHNVMYWYQQKSSQAPKLLFHYYDKDFNNEADTPDNFQSRRPNTSFCFLDIRSPGLGDTAMYLCATSRGTGGSYEQYFGPGTRLTVT.

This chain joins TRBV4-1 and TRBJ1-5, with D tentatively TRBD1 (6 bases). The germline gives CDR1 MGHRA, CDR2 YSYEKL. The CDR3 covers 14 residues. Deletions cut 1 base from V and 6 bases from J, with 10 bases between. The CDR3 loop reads CASSQVGASQPQHF. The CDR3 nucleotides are TGCGCCAGCAGCCAAGTGGGGGCTAGTCAGCCCCAGCATTTT.

Written as DNA, the CDR3 is TGTGCCAGCTCACGCTCCCCCCTAGCGGGAGGGCCGGATGAGCAGTTCTTC. It specifies CASSRSPLAGGPDEQFF. The chain couples TRBV18 to TRBJ2-1, with 12 bases that match TRBD2. Germline loops: CDR1 KGHSH, CDR2 LQKENI. V trimming: 4 bases; J trimming: 8 bases; junction bases outside the gene matches: 12. CDR3 length: 17 amino acids.

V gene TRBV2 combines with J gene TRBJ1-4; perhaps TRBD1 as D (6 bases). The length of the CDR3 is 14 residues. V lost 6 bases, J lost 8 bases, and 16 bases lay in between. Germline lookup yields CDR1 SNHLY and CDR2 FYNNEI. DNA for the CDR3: TGTGCCAGCAGGACGCAGGGGTTTGGGGAAAAACTGTTTTTT. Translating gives CASRTQGFGEKLFF.

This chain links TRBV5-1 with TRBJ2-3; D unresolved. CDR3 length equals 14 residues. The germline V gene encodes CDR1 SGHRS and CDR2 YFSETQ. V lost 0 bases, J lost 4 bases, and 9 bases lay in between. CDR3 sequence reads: CASSLDPQSDTQYF. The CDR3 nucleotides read TGCGCCAGCAGCTTGGATCCACAGTCAGATACGCAGTATTTT. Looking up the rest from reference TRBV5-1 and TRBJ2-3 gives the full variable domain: KAGVTQTPRYLIKTRGQQVTLSCSPISGHRSVSWYQQTPGQGLQFLFEYFSETQRNKGNFPGRFSGRQFSNSRSEMNVSTLELGDSALYLCASSLDPQSDTQYFGPGTRLTVL.